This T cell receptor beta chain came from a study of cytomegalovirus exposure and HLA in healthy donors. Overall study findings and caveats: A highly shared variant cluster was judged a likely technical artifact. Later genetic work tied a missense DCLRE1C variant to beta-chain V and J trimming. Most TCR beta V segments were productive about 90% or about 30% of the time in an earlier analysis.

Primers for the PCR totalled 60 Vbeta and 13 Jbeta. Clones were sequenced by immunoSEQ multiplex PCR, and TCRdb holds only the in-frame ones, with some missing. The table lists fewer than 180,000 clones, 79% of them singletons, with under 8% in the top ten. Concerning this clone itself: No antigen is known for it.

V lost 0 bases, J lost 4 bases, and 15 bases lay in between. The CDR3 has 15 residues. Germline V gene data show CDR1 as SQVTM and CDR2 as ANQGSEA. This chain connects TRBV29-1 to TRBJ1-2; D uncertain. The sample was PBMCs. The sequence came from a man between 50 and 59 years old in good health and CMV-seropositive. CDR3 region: CSVEDVRLPSYGYTF. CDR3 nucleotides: TGCAGCGTTGAAGACGTCAGGTTGCCCAGCTATGGCTACACCTTC.